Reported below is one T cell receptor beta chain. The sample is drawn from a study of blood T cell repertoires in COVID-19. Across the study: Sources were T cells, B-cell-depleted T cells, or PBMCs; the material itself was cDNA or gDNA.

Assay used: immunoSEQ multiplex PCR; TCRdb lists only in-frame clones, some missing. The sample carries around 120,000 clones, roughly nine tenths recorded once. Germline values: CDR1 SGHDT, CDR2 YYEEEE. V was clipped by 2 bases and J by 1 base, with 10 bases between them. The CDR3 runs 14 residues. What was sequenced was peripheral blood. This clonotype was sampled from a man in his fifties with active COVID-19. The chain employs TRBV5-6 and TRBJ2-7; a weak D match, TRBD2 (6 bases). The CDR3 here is CASSFGGTSYEQYF. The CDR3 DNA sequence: TGTGCCAGCAGCTTTGGGGGGACTTCCTACGAGCAGTACTTC.